The 9 T cell receptor delta chains listed next were all sequenced from one sample in a study of γδ T cells in repeated Plasmodium falciparum infection. Flow sorting of PBMC yielded separate Vgamma9/Vdelta2+ and Vdelta2-negative gammadelta T cell populations for bulk repertoire analysis. TCRdb re-called the multiplex PCR reads using CATT. Of tens of thousands of delta-chain clones listed, roughly 0.9% are singletons. The sequenced sample consisted of gamma-delta T cells from blood. The receptor source for this set is a pool of human donors (malaria-infected and uninfected, not separated).

This clone came up a few times. This DNA's translation and the protein TCRdb lists, from a much larger clone, do not match at residue 17, likely due to a read error; the protein shown is translated from the DNA. The V gene is TRDV1, the J gene TRDJ1, with 10 nucleotides matching TRDD3. V lost 1 base, J lost 0 bases, and 29 bases stayed unmatched. The CDR3 is made up of 25 amino acids. The germline V gene has CDR1 TSWWSYY and CDR2 QGS. The CDR3 loop is CALGEPQEGAVGDTRSQRYTDKLIF. The DNA of the CDR3 is TGTGCTCTTGGGGAACCCCAGGAAGGGGCGGTGGGGGATACTCGGAGTCAGCGTTACACCGATAAACTCATCTTT.

This clone was detected only a few times. A read error likely explains why the TCRdb protein, taken from a much larger clone, differs from this DNA's translation at residue 9; the protein shown is translated from the DNA. The chain recombines TRDV2 with TRDJ1, with a possible D match to TRDD3 (6 bases). CDR3 size: 18 residues. V lost 0 bases and J 0 bases, leaving 19 bases between the germline ends. The germline CDR1 and CDR2 sequences are GEAIGNYY and EKD. The DNA for the CDR3 is TGTGCCTGTGACACCATCCTGGGGAACCCCCGGTACACCGATAAACTCATCTTT. Translation gives CACDTILGNPRYTDKLIF.

As concerns this clone: TCRdb records a much larger clone's protein for this DNA, with a difference at residue 15 that likely arises from a read error; the protein given is the translation of the DNA. The genes are TRDV1 and TRDJ3, with D perhaps TRDD2 or TRDD3 (5 bases each). Because TCRdb records no J gene, it was assigned here through a match of the DNA to germline. Germline CDR1 and CDR2: TSWWSYY and QGS. The CDR3 sequence is 27 residues long. V shed 4 bases and J shed 0 bases, with 40 bases lying between them. The chain's CDR3 is CALGVLTTYRAWRIGGITSWDTRQMFF. CDR3 sequence (DNA): TGTGCTCTTGGGGTCCTCACTACCTACCGTGCGTGGCGGATAGGCGGAATAACCTCCTGGGACACCCGACAGATGTTTTTC.

This clone was seen at least ten times. The CDR3 DNA follows: TGTGCTCTTGGGGAACTTCGCGCCACTACTGGGGGTCGCCCTAAACTCATCTTT. Translating gives CALGELRATTGGRPKLIF. The chain couples TRDV1 to TRDJ1, with 8 bases lining up with TRDD3. The germline CDR1 and CDR2 sequences are TSWWSYY and QGS. The CDR3 is 18 amino acids. Trimming cost V 0 bases and J 7 bases; bases outside gene matches: 16.

With respect to this clone: A read error likely explains why the TCRdb protein, taken from a much larger clone, differs from this DNA's translation at residue 19; the protein shown is translated from the DNA. The chain links TRDV1 to TRDJ1; 13 bases agree with TRDD3. TCRdb offers no J gene call, so here the DNA was matched to germline to obtain one. Losses at the gene ends were 2 bases for V and 0 bases for J; bases not matched to a gene: 27. Germline values: CDR1 TSWWSYY, CDR2 QGS. The CDR3 sequence is 25 residues long. DNA for the CDR3: TGTGCTCTTGGGGAATTACCTTTCACAAGGACTGGGGGATACGCGCGCCGACTGAACACCGATAAACTCATCTTT. It encodes CALGELPFTRTGGYARRLNTDKLIF.

The sample holds a few counts of this clone. The protein in TCRdb stems from a much larger clone and differs at residue 5 from this DNA's translation, likely a read error; here the protein is translated from the DNA. The chain is built from TRDV1 and TRDJ1; no reliable D call. The J gene comes from matching the DNA to germline here; TCRdb lacks it. Trimming stripped 8 bases from V and 0 bases from J, with 10 bases between. CDR3 length equals 13 residues. CDR1 is TSWWSYY and CDR2 is QGS in the germline V gene. The CDR3 protein is CALRSPYTDKLIF. CDR3 in DNA: TGTGCTCTTAGATCCCCATACACCGATAAACTCATCTTT.

This clone turned up a few times. The protein given by TCRdb reflects a much larger clone and differs at residue 5 from this DNA's translation, likely from a read error; the protein shown is the DNA's translation. The J gene is TRDJ1, the V gene TRDV1, with 12 bases fitting TRDD3. The CDR3 is 25 residues long. V dropped 5 bases and J dropped 2; count of bases not matched to a gene: 33. Germline V CDR1 and CDR2: TSWWSYY, QGS. The CDR3 bases are TGTGCTCTTGGGTGCTTGTGGCGGCCTTCCTACTTTACCCTGGGGGATACGGGGGGGACCGATAAACTCATCTTT. It translates to CALGCLWRPSYFTLGDTGGTDKLIF.

This clone was detected many times. TCRdb's entry gives the protein of a much larger clone, which mismatches this DNA's translation at residue 14, likely from a read error; the protein reported here is translated from the DNA. The chain uses TRDV1 and TRDJ1; 7 nucleotides match TRDD2. CDR3 length equals 17 residues. Looked up from germline, CDR1 is TSWWSYY and CDR2 is QGS. For the CDR3, the DNA is TGTGCTCTTGGGCTATTTCCTACAGGGCGTACGAACGATAGACTCATCTTT. Amino acids: CALGLFPTGRTNDRLIF.

This clone was seen repeatedly, ten times or more. The protein held in TCRdb is that of a much larger clone and does not match this DNA's translation at residue 15, likely because of a read error; the protein shown is translated from the DNA. The CDR3 DNA reads TGTGCCTGTGACCCGTTGGGGGATATGGACTACACCGATAAATTCATCTTT. Its protein is CACDPLGDMDYTDKFIF. No J gene call was made, and the V gene is TRDV2; the D call TRDD3 from the table was never checked on the DNA. The germline CDR1 and CDR2 sequences are GEAIGNYY and EKD. This CDR3 comprises 17 residues.